This TCR beta chain emerged from a study of low-dose radiotherapy and immunotherapy resistance in tumors. At the level of the study: Intravenous ipilimumab 1 mg/kg every six weeks was given with nivolumab 240 mg every two weeks.

This CDR3 region has 13 residues. V was cut by 10 bases and J by 4 bases, with 15 bases left in between. Germline lookup yields CDR1 LNHDA and CDR2 SQIVND (reference sequence). In this sample, this clonotype turned up many times. Gene-specific TRAV and TRBV primers were used for first-strand cDNA, covering alpha and beta chains. With a constant-region primer and a V-primer adapter, TCRs were subjected to about 20 PCR cycles of amplification. TCRdb independently ran MiXCR on the reads; one entry per CDR3 protein. The repertoire has fewer than 95,000 distinct CDR3 sequences, 9.4% of them found once; the top ten carry about 1%. As to time point: before trial treatment. Donors were given nivolumab, ipilimumab, aspirin, low-dose cyclophosphamide and low-dose radiotherapy.

This material consisted of PBMCs, taken before treatment. The genes are TRBV19 and TRBJ2-3; D is perhaps TRBD1 (5 bases). This TCR came from a male donor with prostate cancer. CDR3 protein: CATSGYWADTQYF. CDR3 coding DNA: TGTGCCACCTCAGGGTATTGGGCAGATACGCAGTATTTT.